This T cell receptor (beta chain) was identified in a study of cytomegalovirus exposure and HLA in healthy donors. Study conclusions and caveats: The CMV antigen specificity of a few CMV-associated chains was confirmed through in vitro analysis. Reported results showed that the classifier diagnosed cytomegalovirus status with high specificity and sensitivity. The investigators catalogued 150 to 200 TCR beta chains as cytomegalovirus-associated.

Sequenced by immunoSEQ multiplex PCR; TCRdb stores in-frame clones only, minus some. The data hold around 300,000 clones, with around 90% observed a single time. This CDR3 contains 15 residues. The germline gives CDR1 MDHEN, CDR2 SYDVKM. Deletions cut 5 bases from V and 2 bases from J, with 13 bases between. With regard to this clone: Its cognate antigen is unknown.

A roughly 120-subject validation cohort, separate from the roughly 700-subject first cohort, supplied the donors. The chain carries TRBV28 and TRBJ1-5; tentatively, D is TRBD1 (5 bases). The sequencing input was PBMCs. The sequence was obtained from a woman aged 30 to 39 in good health and CMV-seropositive. The CDR3 sequence: CASSPPGGGNQPQHF. CDR3 coding DNA: TGTGCCAGCAGTCCTCCGGGAGGGGGCAATCAGCCCCAGCATTTT.